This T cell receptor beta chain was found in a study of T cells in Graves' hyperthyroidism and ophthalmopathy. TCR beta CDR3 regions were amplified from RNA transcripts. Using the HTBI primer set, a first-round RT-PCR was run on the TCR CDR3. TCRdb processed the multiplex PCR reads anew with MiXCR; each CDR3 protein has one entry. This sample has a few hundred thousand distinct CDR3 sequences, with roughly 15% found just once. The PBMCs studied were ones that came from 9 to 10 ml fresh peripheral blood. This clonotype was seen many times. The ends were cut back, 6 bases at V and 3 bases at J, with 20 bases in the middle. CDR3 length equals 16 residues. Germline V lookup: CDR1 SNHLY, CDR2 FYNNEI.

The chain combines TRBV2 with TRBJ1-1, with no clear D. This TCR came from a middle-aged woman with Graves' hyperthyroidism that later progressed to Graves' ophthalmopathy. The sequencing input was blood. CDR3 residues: CASRSTHGPGDTEAFF. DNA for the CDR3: TGTGCCAGCAGATCGACACATGGACCAGGTGACACTGAAGCTTTCTTT. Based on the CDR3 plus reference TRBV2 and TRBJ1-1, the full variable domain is EPEVTQTPSHQVTQMGQEVILRCVPISNHLYFYWYRQILGQKVEFLVSFYNNEISEKSEIFDDQFSVERPDGSNFTLKIRSTKLEDSAMYFCASRSTHGPGDTEAFFGQGTRLTVV.